These 8 T cell receptor beta chains share one sample of origin, sequenced in a study of shared clonotypes between healthy human individuals. CD45RO-negative, CCR7-selected cells formed the naive CD8 fraction, which excluded terminally differentiated effector memory CD45RA+ cells. TCRdb's copy holds only in-frame clones and misses some; the assay was immunoSEQ multiplex PCR. This table holds 2 million or so clones, about 95% found once. Sequenced material: naive CD8+ T cells sorted from blood. All receptors come from a man aged 18 to 29 in good health.

This rearrangement joins TRBV10-2 to TRBJ2-7; 8 bases align to TRBD1. Germline trimming cut 6 bases from V and 7 bases from J; bases unmatched to any gene: 14. This CDR3 is 15 amino acids long. Germline V gene data show CDR1 as WSHSY and CDR2 as SAAADI. The CDR3 sequence is CASRGTGQALGEQYF. The CDR3 region has the DNA TGCGCCAGCAGGGGAACGGGACAGGCCCTCGGGGAGCAGTACTTC.

The chain carries TRBV10-3 and TRBJ1-1; D gene ambiguous. Germline loops: CDR1 ENHRY, CDR2 SYGVKD. The CDR3 runs to 14 residues. The V gene lost 2 bases and the J gene lost 1 base, with 8 bases spanning the gap. In DNA, the CDR3 is TGTGCCATCAGTGAGCCAGGAGAGAACACTGAAGCTTTCTTT. It specifies CAISEPGENTEAFF.

The rearrangement links TRBV7-2 to TRBJ1-1; 8 bases match TRBD1. Germline assignment: CDR1 SGHTA and CDR2 FQGNSA. The CDR3 has 13 residues. V lost 4 bases to trimming and J lost 3 bases; unmatched junction nucleotides: 1. CDR3 amino acids: CASSWTGYTEAFF. The DNA of the CDR3 is TGTGCCAGCAGCTGGACAGGGTACACTGAAGCTTTCTTT.

The chain is built from TRBV27 and TRBJ1-5; D is possibly TRBD1 (6 bases). Germline V gene lookup returns CDR1 MNHEY and CDR2 SMNVEV (reference sequence). V lost 2 bases and J lost 6, with 11 bases in between. The CDR3 covers 14 residues. CDR3 nucleotides: TGTGCCAGCAGTTTAATACAGGGAAGTCAGCCCCAGCATTTT. Protein: CASSLIQGSQPQHF.

The rearrangement joins TRBV30 to TRBJ1-6; D call uncertain. The CDR3 has 13 residues. Between the trimmed V and J ends, which lost 5 bases and 5 bases, there was a span of 10 bases. In germline, CDR1 is GTSNPN, CDR2 SVGIG (reference sequence). The CDR3: CAWGEVHNSPLHF. As DNA, the CDR3 is TGTGCCTGGGGCGAGGTGCATAATTCACCCCTCCACTTT.

J is TRBJ1-6 and V is TRBV28; perhaps TRBD1 as D (5 bases). The CDR3 contains 16 residues. Germline V lookup: CDR1 MDHEN, CDR2 SYDVKM. Trimming took off 6 bases at V and 7 bases at J, with 19 bases between the two ends. The CDR3 coding sequence is TGTGCCAGCAGATCTGCCGGGACCGGCAACAATTCACCCCTCCACTTT. It translates to CASRSAGTGNNSPLHF.

This clone appeared a few times. V is TRBV28 and J is TRBJ1-2, with D unclear. This CDR3 has 13 amino acids. V gave up 3 bases and J gave up 2 bases, with 7 bases separating them. Germline V gene sequence: CDR1 MDHEN, CDR2 SYDVKM. The CDR3 coding sequence is TGTGCCAGCAGTTTGGCCTCAAACTATGGCTACACCTTC. Protein sequence: CASSLASNYGYTF.

The CDR3 DNA follows: TGTGCCAGCAGCCCCCCACTGGCGACCAGCTCCTACAATGAGCAGTTCTTC. This encodes CASSPPLATSSYNEQFF. The rearrangement joins TRBV11-2 to TRBJ2-1; unclear D gene. Germline V lookup: CDR1 SGHAT, CDR2 FQNNGV. V lost 5 bases, J lost 0 bases, and 17 bases lay in between. The CDR3 has 17 amino acids.